Each of the 10 T cell receptor beta chains below was sequenced from the same sample in a study of cytomegalovirus exposure and HLA in healthy donors (dated by TCRdb to 2016 to 2017). Preparation of the library involved the immunoSEQ multiplex PCR assay. The multiplex PCR relied on a mix of 60 forward primers for TCR Vbeta segments and 13 reverse primers for TCR Jbeta segments. The clones in this table, taken by TCRdb from immuneACCESS, are in-frame only. Not every clone is retained; where verified, under half of the shortfall comes from an unresolved V gene, and the cause of the rest is unknown. The sample table lists roughly 190,000 clones, roughly 78% of them with a count of one. Jointly, the top ten make up roughly 1.4% of the sample. The sample comprised PBMCs. The receptors derive from a girl aged 5-17 years in good health and CMV-seropositive.

The rearrangement uses TRBV30 and TRBJ2-3; D is possibly TRBD2 (5 bases). Germline loops: CDR1 GTSNPN, CDR2 SVGIG (reference sequence). Trimming left V 0 bases short and J 5 bases short, with 6 bases between. This CDR3 region has 12 residues. The CDR3 nucleotides are TGTGCCTGGAGTGTACGGGAAGATACGCAGTATTTT. This sequence encodes CAWSVREDTQYF.

In the case of this clone: The same CDR3 is also encoded by other DNA sequences in this sample. The chain employs TRBV5-6 and TRBJ2-5; 7 nucleotides align to TRBD1. The trim removed 4 bases at V and 2 bases at J, leaving 2 bases unmatched. There are 13 residues in the CDR3. Germline assignment: CDR1 SGHDT and CDR2 YYEEEE. The CDR3 bases are TGTGCCAGCAGCCGCAGGGGGCAAGAGACCCAGTACTTC. Translating gives CASSRRGQETQYF.

V is TRBV2 and J is TRBJ2-1; 11 bases are a match to TRBD2. The CDR3 extends over 19 amino acids. After removal of 5 bases from V and 0 bases from J, the junction contained 12 bases not matched to a gene. Germline V gene data show CDR1 as SNHLY and CDR2 as FYNNEI. The CDR3 sequence is CASSSLAGGLPSSYNEQFF. The CDR3 DNA reads as TGTGCCAGCAGTTCCCTAGCGGGGGGCCTACCGAGCTCCTACAATGAGCAGTTCTTC.

This chain uses TRBV19 with TRBJ1-2; TRBD1 agrees at 8 bases. Germline V CDR1 and CDR2: LNHDA, SQIVND (reference sequence). With 1 base clipped from V and 7 bases from J, the junction kept 14 bases outside the gene matches. The CDR3 extends over 17 amino acids. The CDR3 nucleotides read TGTGCCAGTAGTATAGCCCTCAGTGGGGCAGGGGGCCGTGGCTACACCTTC. Protein product: CASSIALSGAGGRGYTF.

This clone showed up just once. This rearrangement joins TRBV7-9 to TRBJ1-1, with 7 bases that match TRBD1. The CDR3 sequence is 14 residues long. Looked up from germline, CDR1 is SEHNR and CDR2 is FQNEAQ (reference sequence). V gave up 4 bases and J gave up 4 bases; unmatched junction bases: 6. This CDR3 reads CASSSRGQGTEAFF. The CDR3 coding sequence is TGTGCCAGCAGCTCGAGGGGGCAGGGCACTGAAGCTTTCTTT. The full variable domain, completed using reference TRBV7-9 and TRBJ1-1, is DTGVSQNPRHKITKRGQNVTFRCDPISEHNRLYWYRQTLGQGPEFLTYFQNEAQLEKSRLLSDRFSAERPKGSFSTLEIQRTEQGDSAMYLCASSSRGQGTEAFFGQGTRLTVV.

This clone was seen a few times. J is TRBJ1-4 and V is TRBV7-9, with D unresolved. The germline V gene encodes CDR1 SEHNR and CDR2 FQNEAQ (reference sequence). The CDR3 has 16 residues. V shed 0 bases and J shed 4 bases, with 12 bases lying between them. The CDR3 DNA follows: TGTGCCAGCAGCTTAGCGATCCAGGCATATAATGAAAAACTGTTTTTT. Its translation: CASSLAIQAYNEKLFF.

The chain links TRBV7-9 to TRBJ2-1; 12 bases agree with TRBD1. CDR1 SEHNR and CDR2 FQNEAQ come from the germline V gene (reference sequence). This CDR3 comprises 16 residues. V shed 3 bases and J 6 bases; nucleotides not matched to a gene: 6. The CDR3 loop is CASSFAGTGGPNEQFF. In DNA form, the CDR3 reads TGTGCCAGCAGCTTCGCCGGGACAGGGGGCCCCAATGAGCAGTTCTTC.

The CDR3 DNA reads TGTGCCAGCAGCCAAAAGGGACTAGCGGGGGGGCGTCCTGCCAATGAGCAGTTCTTC. Translation: CASSQKGLAGGRPANEQFF. The gene calls are TRBV14 and TRBJ2-1, with TRBD2 identical over 16 bases. This CDR3 comprises 19 residues. CDR1 is SGHDN, CDR2 FVKESK, per germline. With V trimmed by 2 bases and J by 6 bases, 10 bases remained unmatched.

The chain combines TRBV4-3 with TRBJ2-2; the D is unclear. Trimming shortened V by 1 base and J by 4 bases, and 16 bases separated the two germline ends. Germline V gene sequence: CDR1 LGHNA, CDR2 YSLEER. CDR3 length equals 17 residues. Here the CDR3 DNA reads TGCGCCAGCAGCCAAGCCCTCCAGACAACGGTCACCGGGGAGCTGTTTTTT. It encodes CASSQALQTTVTGELFF.

This clone appeared once. The rearrangement uses TRBV4-1 and TRBJ1-2, with D possibly TRBD1 on 5 matching bases. CDR1 is MGHRA, CDR2 YSYEKL, per germline. Trimming pared 7 bases from V and 8 bases from J, leaving 23 bases between. The CDR3 totals 15 residues. In nucleotides, the CDR3 is TGCGCCAGCACCCAGAGTGGGGGGTCGCTTCCGGGCTACACCTTC. Translation: CASTQSGGSLPGYTF.